This TCR beta chain was captured by sequencing in a study of T cell repertoires in cytomegalovirus infection. Looking at the study overall: Public TCR beta signatures provided an indication of both CMV infection and a matching HLA type.

Whole-study findings and limits: Summed frequency of shared TCR beta families picked out CMV carriers who also had the relevant HLA.

This clonotype was observed a single time. Its cognate antigen is unknown. The CDR3 is 17 amino acids. The V end lost 0 bases, the J end lost 5 bases, and 16 bases lay between the germline ends. Germline CDR1 reads LGHDT; CDR2 reads YNNKEL (reference sequence). TCRdb re-derived calls from the reads in MiXCR, one entry per CDR3 protein. The sample lists 150,000 to 200,000 distinct CDR3 sequences, about 30% occurring once. The sample was PBMCs. This clonotype originated in a human donor in good health (CMV status not recorded). Some clones in this sample may be carry-over from other donors' samples. The chain employs TRBV3-1 and TRBJ2-2; TRBD2 might be the D (5 bases). The CDR3: CASSQDLGGLPTGELFF. In DNA, the CDR3 is TGTGCCAGCAGCCAAGATCTCGGAGGCCTGCCTACCGGGGAGCTGTTTTTT.